Listed below are T cell receptor beta chains from one sample, sequenced in a study of blood T cell dynamics during melanoma immunotherapy. This table comes from immunoSEQ multiplex PCR, and its TCRdb copy is limited to in-frame clones, with some not included. This sample has about 8,200 clones, with more than 75% found just once. Sequencing used blood, obtained from a patient treated with checkpoint blockade. These receptors were taken from a human donor with melanoma. Each CDR3 is given with its conserved first and last residue. The D gene is left open where the match is weak. Some rows mark clone size as missing; the rest say once, few, many or name a class of expanded clone.

j_call clone_size v_call d_call cdr3_aa cdr3_nt
TRBJ2-7 - TRBV6-5 - CASSYSTGLKLYEQYF TGTGCCAGCAGTTACTCGACAGGACTAAAATTATACGAGCAGTACTTC
TRBJ1-1 - TRBV19 - CASILRGGGGRNTEAFF TGTGCCAGTATCCTGCGCGGGGGTGGAGGGCGGAACACTGAAGCTTTCTTT
TRBJ1-1 - TRBV10-3 TRBD1 CAIRDRDRGLNTEAFF TGTGCCATCAGAGACCGGGACAGGGGACTGAACACTGAAGCTTTCTTT
TRBJ1-3 - TRBV19 - CASGTTVSSGNTIYF TGTGCCAGCGGGACAACGGTATCCTCTGGAAACACCATATATTTT
TRBJ1-1 - TRBV19 TRBD1 CASSPRQGQTFF TGTGCCAGTAGTCCCCGACAGGGACAGACTTTCTTT
TRBJ1-1 - TRBV10-3 TRBD1 CAISQQGTNTEAFF TGTGCCATCAGTCAACAGGGGACGAACACTGAAGCTTTCTTT
TRBJ2-6 - TRBV7-2 - CASSSQGGAGANVLTF TGTGCCAGCAGCTCCCAGGGGGGTGCTGGGGCCAACGTCCTGACTTTC
TRBJ2-7 - TRBV5-3 TRBD1 CARSTGGCRRLYF TGTGCCAGAAGCACAGGGGGATGCCGTCGGCTGTACTTC
TRBJ1-2 - TRBV2 TRBD1 CASSDTGASGYTF TGTGCCAGCAGTGATACAGGGGCTTCTGGCTACACCTTC
TRBJ1-4 - TRBV4-3 - CASSQTGGDEKLFF TGCGCCAGCAGCCAAACCGGGGGGGACGAAAAACTGTTTTTT
TRBJ1-2 few TRBV9 TRBD1 CASSVVPNPTGRFSGYTF TGTGCCAGCAGCGTCGTCCCTAACCCGACAGGGAGGTTTTCTGGCTACACCTTC
TRBJ2-7 - TRBV6-4 TRBD1 CASIQHGTAAYEQYF TGTGCCAGCATCCAGCATGGGACAGCTGCCTACGAGCAGTACTTC
TRBJ2-7 - TRBV18 - CASSPPSIPYEQYF TGTGCCAGCTCACCACCGTCGATTCCCTACGAGCAGTACTTC
TRBJ1-5 once TRBV27 TRBD1 CASRHGQGENQPQHF TGTGCCAGCAGACACGGACAGGGGGAAAATCAGCCCCAGCATTTT
TRBJ2-7 - TRBV27 - CASSLSGRGEQYF TGTGCCAGCAGTTTATCAGGGCGGGGCGAGCAGTACTTC
TRBJ1-6 - TRBV9 - CASSAGDTNSPLHF TGTGCCAGCAGCGCAGGGGACACTAATTCACCCCTCCACTTT
TRBJ1-2 - TRBV28 TRBD1 CASSLGGQAVETF TGTGCCAGCAGTTTAGGGGGACAGGCAGTCGAAACCTTC
TRBJ2-7 - TRBV20-1 TRBD1 CSARRQGEQYF TGCAGTGCTAGAAGACAGGGCGAGCAGTACTTC
TRBJ1-1 - TRBV6-1 - CASSGTGTRTEAFF TGTGCCAGCAGTGGGACCGGGACGAGGACTGAAGCTTTCTTT
TRBJ1-3 - TRBV6-6 - CASTVNQGNTIYF TGTGCCAGTACCGTGAATCAGGGGAACACCATATATTTT
TRBJ1-2 once TRBV30 TRBD1 CACGTGVAYGYTF TGTGCCTGCGGCACAGGGGTAGCGTATGGCTACACCTTC
TRBJ2-7 - TRBV29-1 TRBD1 CSVDTGTGAYEQYF TGCAGCGTTGATACAGGGACAGGGGCCTACGAGCAGTACTTC
TRBJ1-1 - TRBV5-1 - CASSLRGARDHEAFF TGCGCCAGCAGCTTAAGGGGGGCACGCGACCATGAAGCTTTCTTT
TRBJ1-4 - TRBV19 TRBD1 CASSRGPTGTGGVALFF TGTGCCAGTAGTAGGGGGCCAACCGGGACAGGGGGAGTAGCGCTGTTTTTT
TRBJ1-2 - TRBV6-5 - CASSYGGGDLTDYTF TGTGCCAGCAGTTATGGCGGGGGGGACTTAACCGACTACACCTTC
TRBJ1-6 - TRBV4-3 TRBD1 CASSQDNKAGGYNSPLHF TGCGCCAGCAGCCAAGATAATAAGGCAGGGGGATATAATTCACCCCTCCACTTT
TRBJ1-3 once TRBV10-3 - CAISGFLNSGNTIYF TGTGCCATCTCAGGGTTCTTGAACTCTGGAAACACCATATATTTT
TRBJ1-1 - TRBV27 - CAKTDMNTEAFF TGTGCCAAAACAGACATGAACACTGAAGCTTTCTTT
TRBJ1-5 - TRBV28 - CASSLTVNQPQHF TGTGCCAGCAGTTTGACAGTGAATCAGCCCCAGCATTTT
TRBJ2-7 - TRBV5-1 TRBD1 CASSLTGGIYEQYF TGCGCCAGCAGCTTGACAGGGGGCATCTACGAGCAGTACTTC
TRBJ1-4 - TRBV10-3 - CAISEPKEKLFF TGTGCCATCAGTGAGCCTAAGGAAAAACTGTTTTTT
TRBJ1-2 - TRBV19 - CASSPWDSTRMGGYTF TGTGCCAGTAGTCCTTGGGACTCAACCCGGATGGGGGGCTACACCTTC
TRBJ2-7 - TRBV5-1 TRBD2 CASRSLAGGGREQYF TGCGCCAGCAGATCACTAGCGGGAGGGGGCCGGGAGCAGTACTTC
TRBJ1-2 - TRBV5-1 TRBD1 CASSWTSGQPNYGYTF TGCGCCAGCAGCTGGACATCGGGACAGCCTAACTATGGCTACACCTTC
TRBJ1-4 once TRBV11-2 TRBD1 CASSLATGGRSNEKLFF TGTGCCAGCAGCTTAGCGACAGGGGGCCGGTCTAATGAAAAACTGTTTTTT
TRBJ1-1 - TRBV30 - CAWSVGRMNTEAFF TGTGCCTGGAGTGTAGGCAGAATGAACACTGAAGCTTTCTTT
TRBJ1-2 - TRBV5-4 - CASSLDGRTTRGGYTF TGTGCCAGCAGCTTGGATGGCAGAACGACACGGGGTGGCTACACCTTC
TRBJ2-7 - TRBV5-1 - CASSLESNEYEQYF TGCGCCAGCAGCTTGGAATCGAACGAGTACGAGCAGTACTTC
TRBJ2-7 - TRBV7-2 TRBD1 CASSSQGDGYEQYF TGTGCCAGCAGCTCACAGGGGGACGGGTACGAGCAGTACTTC
TRBJ2-7 - TRBV7-9 - CASSLGAGNEGYF TGTGCCAGCAGCTTAGGTGCCGGGAACGAGGGGTACTTC
TRBJ1-1 - TRBV18 TRBD1 CASSPQGAGEAFF TGTGCCAGCTCACCCCAGGGGGCTGGTGAAGCTTTCTTT
TRBJ1-1 - TRBV7-2 - CASSFGIGGTEAFF TGTGCCAGCAGCTTCGGAATAGGAGGAACTGAAGCTTTCTTT
TRBJ2-7 once TRBV5-8 - CASSRTPGDSYEQYF TGTGCCAGCAGTCGGACCCCGGGAGACTCCTACGAGCAGTACTTC
TRBJ1-1 - TRBV19 TRBD1 CASSAGTGNTEAFF TGTGCCAGTAGTGCGGGGACAGGGAACACTGAAGCTTTCTTT
TRBJ2-7 - TRBV5-1 TRBD1 CASSSRQGMNSYEQYF TGCGCCAGCAGCTCCCGACAGGGAATGAACTCCTACGAGCAGTACTTC
TRBJ2-3 - TRBV7-3 - CASSLAYEDTQYF TGTGCCAGCAGCTTAGCCTACGAGGATACGCAGTATTTT
TRBJ1-6 - TRBV19 TRBD1 CASSMSAGTGKLSPLHF TGTGCCAGTAGTATGTCCGCCGGGACAGGGAAATTGTCACCCCTCCACTTT
TRBJ1-6 - TRBV18 - CASSPQDSPSYNSPLHF TGTGCCAGCTCACCACAGGACAGCCCCTCCTATAATTCACCCCTCCACTTT
TRBJ1-2 - TRBV4-2 TRBD1 CASSQREQGNGYTF TGTGCCAGCAGCCAAAGGGAACAGGGGAATGGCTACACCTTC
TRBJ2-7 - TRBV18 - CASSPPGVHEQYF TGTGCCAGCTCACCCCCCGGGGTCCACGAGCAGTACTTC
TRBJ2-7 - TRBV2 - CAGSLSYEQYF TGTGCCGGTAGCCTATCCTACGAGCAGTACTTC
TRBJ1-5 - TRBV15 TRBD1 CATSRGDRDSGYAQHF TGTGCCACCAGCAGAGGGGACAGGGATTCGGGGTACGCCCAGCATTTT
TRBJ1-4 - TRBV18 TRBD1 CASSPLRQGSTNEKLFF TGTGCCAGCTCACCACTCAGACAGGGGTCAACTAATGAAAAACTGTTTTTT
TRBJ1-2 - TRBV5-1 - CASSLGSEDYGYTF TGCGCCAGCAGCTTGGGGAGTGAGGACTATGGCTACACCTTC